The 30 T cell receptor beta chains below were found in one sample sequenced in a study of shared clonotypes between healthy human individuals. TCRdb's copy holds only in-frame clones and misses some; the assay was immunoSEQ multiplex PCR. The table has about 2 million clones, about 94% seen once; the top ten hold roughly 1%. CD8 cells classed as naive were CD45RO-negative and positively selected for CCR7, excluding terminally differentiated effector memory CD45RA+ cells. Sequencing used naive CD8+ T cells sorted from blood. The source is a man between 18 and 35 years old in good health.

The chain couples TRBV4-1 to TRBJ2-7; D is undetermined. The ends were cut back, 4 bases at V and 6 bases at J, with 13 bases in the middle. CDR1 and CDR2 from the germline V gene are MGHRA and YSYEKL. This CDR3 is 13 amino acids long. Written as DNA, the CDR3 is TGCGCCAGCAGCCGCATCAAGTCGGGCGAGCAGTACTTC. The encoded protein is CASSRIKSGEQYF.

The rearrangement links TRBV27 to TRBJ2-1; 7 positions match TRBD2. The CDR3 loop spans 11 amino acids. V lost 5 bases, J lost 10 bases, and 2 bases stayed unmatched. Germline loops: CDR1 MNHEY, CDR2 SMNVEV (reference sequence). This CDR3 is CASSRGEEQFF. Written as DNA, the CDR3 is TGTGCCAGCAGTCGGGGGGAGGAGCAGTTCTTC.

The V and J genes are TRBV2 and TRBJ1-1; D perhaps matches TRBD1 (5 bases). Trimming removed 7 bases at V and 4 bases at J, with 16 bases between. Germline V gene data show CDR1 as SNHLY and CDR2 as FYNNEI. The CDR3 consists of 14 residues. This CDR3 reads CASKVRQTLTEAFF. DNA of the CDR3: TGTGCCAGCAAGGTTAGACAGACCCTCACTGAAGCTTTCTTT. Full variable domain (rest looked up from reference TRBV2 and TRBJ1-1): EPEVTQTPSHQVTQMGQEVILRCVPISNHLYFYWYRQILGQKVEFLVSFYNNEISEKSEIFDDQFSVERPDGSNFTLKIRSTKLEDSAMYFCASKVRQTLTEAFFGQGTRLTVV.

The rearrangement joins TRBV10-2 to TRBJ2-7; D is unclear. V was clipped by 2 bases and J by 5 bases, with 13 bases between them. Looked up from germline, CDR1 is WSHSY and CDR2 is SAAADI. The CDR3 totals 14 residues. DNA for the CDR3: TGCGCCAGCAGTGAGAGGGATTGGACCGACGAGCAGTACTTC. Encoded protein: CASSERDWTDEQYF.

V gene TRBV2 combines with J gene TRBJ2-7; D perhaps matches TRBD2 (6 bases). Germline CDR1 reads SNHLY; CDR2 reads FYNNEI. The CDR3 has 17 amino acids. V gave up 5 bases and J gave up 3 bases, with 23 bases separating them. The CDR3 sequence is CASSTYGGTVIDYEQYF. CDR3 coding DNA: TGTGCCAGCAGTACATACGGCGGGACGGTTATCGACTACGAGCAGTACTTC.

This chain connects TRBV27 to TRBJ2-7; 7 positions agree with TRBD1. The CDR3 contains 14 residues. Losses at the gene ends were 5 bases for V and 7 bases for J; bases not matched to a gene: 11. Germline lookup yields CDR1 MNHEY and CDR2 SMNVEV (reference sequence). This CDR3 reads CASSDLGQLREQYF. CDR3 nucleotides: TGTGCCAGCAGTGACCTGGGACAGCTTAGGGAGCAGTACTTC.

The chain joins TRBV5-6 to TRBJ2-5; tentative D call: TRBD2 (5 bases). This CDR3 is built from 14 residues. V lost 0 bases to trimming and J lost 4 bases, with 10 bases between them. Germline CDR1 is SGHDT and CDR2 is YYEEEE. CDR3 protein: CASSLGEGGETQYF. CDR3 coding DNA: TGTGCCAGCAGCTTGGGGGAAGGAGGAGAGACCCAGTACTTC.

The chain recombines TRBV6-5 with TRBJ2-3, with TRBD2 as a possible D gene (7 bases). The germline CDR1 and CDR2 sequences are MNHEY and SVGAGI. This CDR3 has 15 amino acids. The ends were cut back, 2 bases at V and 5 bases at J, with 14 bases in the middle. CDR3 sequence (DNA): TGTGCCAGCAGTTACGGGGGGGGGCTCGGAGATACGCAGTATTTT. It codes for CASSYGGGLGDTQYF.

The chain recombines TRBV13 with TRBJ2-1; no clear D gene. Germline-derived CDR1 and CDR2 are PRHDT and FYEKMQ (reference sequence). CDR3 size: 14 residues. V lost 1 base, J lost 5 bases, and 9 bases lay in between. The CDR3 spells CASSLAANHNEQFF. The CDR3 DNA reads TGTGCCAGCAGCTTAGCGGCCAACCACAATGAGCAGTTCTTC.

V gene TRBV7-9 combines with J gene TRBJ2-5; D is uncertain. V was shortened by 5 bases and J by 7 bases, with 14 bases between the two germline ends. The CDR3 runs to 13 residues. CDR1 and CDR2 from the germline V gene are SEHNR and FQNEAQ (reference sequence). CDR3 protein: CASSLTGWPTQYF. CDR3 nucleotides: TGTGCCAGCAGCCTCACTGGTTGGCCGACCCAGTACTTC.

The genes are TRBV7-9 and TRBJ2-7; D perhaps matches TRBD1 (5 bases). The V and J ends lost 0 bases and 10 bases respectively, with 10 bases between them. The length of the CDR3 is 12 residues. Germline CDR1 is SEHNR and CDR2 is FQNEAQ (reference sequence). CDR3 nucleotide sequence: TGTGCCAGCAGCTTAGCGGGGCAGGCCCAGTACTTC. Translation: CASSLAGQAQYF.

Comment on this clone: This sample also contains other DNA sequences that code for the same CDR3. The chain combines TRBV30 with TRBJ2-7; D gene uncertain. Deletions cut 1 base from V and 6 bases from J, with 7 bases between. Looked up from germline, CDR1 is GTSNPN and CDR2 is SVGIG (reference sequence). This CDR3 contains 11 residues. DNA for the CDR3: TGTGCCTGGAGTGAAGGGCTCGAGCAGTACTTC. It translates to CAWSEGLEQYF. Filled out from reference TRBV30 and TRBJ2-7, the complete variable domain reads SQTIHQWPATLVQPVGSPLSLECTVEGTSNPNLYWYRQAAGRGLQLLFYSVGIGQISSEVPQNLSASRPQDRQFILSSKKLLLSDSGFYLCAWSEGLEQYFGPGTRLTVT.

This rearrangement joins TRBV6-5 to TRBJ2-1, with 12 positions matching TRBD2. Germline loops: CDR1 MNHEY, CDR2 SVGAGI. The CDR3 has 14 amino acids. The trim removed 6 bases at V and 6 bases at J, leaving 3 bases unmatched. CDR3 residues: CASSGLAGINEQFF. The DNA of the CDR3 is TGTGCCAGCAGCGGACTAGCGGGGATCAATGAGCAGTTCTTC.

The chain couples TRBV4-3 to TRBJ2-3; the D is unclear. Trimming pared 0 bases from V and 2 bases from J, leaving 21 bases between. Germline V gene lookup returns CDR1 LGHNA and CDR2 YSLEER. The CDR3 runs 19 residues. Written as DNA, the CDR3 is TGCGCCAGCAGCCAAGACTCTCTCCAGGACGAAGGCGCCACAGATACGCAGTATTTT. This gives the protein CASSQDSLQDEGATDTQYF.

The rearrangement links TRBV7-9 to TRBJ2-1; perhaps D is TRBD1 or TRBD2 (5 bases each). This CDR3 spans 15 amino acids. Germline lookup yields CDR1 SEHNR and CDR2 FQNEAQ (reference sequence). Trimming left V 3 bases short and J 3 bases short, with 12 bases between. The CDR3, as DNA: TGTGCCAGCAGCTTTCGGGACGGGCACTACAATGAGCAGTTCTTC. Protein product: CASSFRDGHYNEQFF.

The chain joins TRBV2 to TRBJ2-7; 12 bases line up with TRBD2. J lost 4 bases, V lost 6 bases, and 10 bases had no gene match. The CDR3 contains 16 residues. Germline V lookup: CDR1 SNHLY, CDR2 FYNNEI. CDR3: CASSSTSGSFGYEQYF. The DNA of the CDR3 is TGTGCCAGCAGCTCGACTAGCGGGAGTTTTGGGTACGAGCAGTACTTC.

The rearrangement uses TRBV4-3 and TRBJ2-7; D is unclear. The germline V and J ends were trimmed by 0 bases and 3 bases, with 9 bases remaining between them. The germline V gene encodes CDR1 LGHNA and CDR2 YSLEER. This CDR3 is built from 14 residues. The CDR3 sequence is CASSQEIAHYEQYF. The CDR3, as DNA: TGCGCCAGCAGCCAAGAAATAGCCCACTACGAGCAGTACTTC.

J is TRBJ1-1 and V is TRBV19, with D possibly TRBD1 on 5 matching bases. Germline V gene data show CDR1 as LNHDA and CDR2 as SQIVND (reference sequence). Trimming removed 1 base at V and 0 bases at J, with 9 bases between. The CDR3 length is 15 residues. CDR3: CASSIVQGLNTEAFF. CDR3 nucleotide sequence: TGTGCCAGTAGTATAGTTCAGGGACTGAACACTGAAGCTTTCTTT. Supplemented by reference TRBV19 and TRBJ1-1, the full variable domain reads DGGITQSPKYLFRKEGQNVTLSCEQNLNHDAMYWYRQDPGQGLRLIYYSQIVNDFQKGDIAEGYSVSREKKESFPLTVTSAQKNPTAFYLCASSIVQGLNTEAFFGQGTRLTVV.

CDR3: CASSEADSPLHF. The DNA of the CDR3 is TGTGCCAGCAGTGAAGCAGATTCACCCCTCCACTTT. The rearrangement joins TRBV6-1 to TRBJ1-6; D is unresolved. Germline V gene data show CDR1 as MNHNS and CDR2 as SASEGT. The V end lost 0 bases, the J end lost 8 bases, and 2 bases lay between the germline ends. The CDR3 extends over 12 amino acids.

Comments on this clone: Other DNA variants within this sample encode the same CDR3. This chain joins TRBV18 and TRBJ2-7; 9 nucleotides align to TRBD2. The germline V gene has CDR1 KGHSH and CDR2 LQKENI. CDR3 length equals 14 residues. V shed 2 bases, J shed 1 base, and the junction held 0 bases outside the gene matches. This CDR3 reads CASSPAGGSYEQYF. In nucleotides, the CDR3 is TGTGCCAGCTCACCAGCGGGAGGGTCCTACGAGCAGTACTTC. The whole variable domain, remainder taken from reference TRBV18 and TRBJ2-7, is NAGVMQNPRHLVRRRGQEARLRCSPMKGHSHVYWYRQLPEEGLKFMVYLQKENIIDESGMPKERFSAEFPKEGPSILRIQQVVRGDSAAYFCASSPAGGSYEQYFGPGTRLTVT.

J is TRBJ1-5 and V is TRBV23-1; D ambiguous. TRBV23-1 carries the ORF label, with uncertain function. The CDR3 is 15 amino acids. The V end lost 4 bases, the J end lost 7 bases, and 17 bases lay between the germline ends. CDR3 sequence (DNA): TGCGCCAGCAGTCTGGGTACGGCGCGGAAGCAGCCCCAGCATTTT. It encodes CASSLGTARKQPQHF.

The chain is built from TRBV7-9 and TRBJ2-5; no reliable D call. Germline CDR1 and CDR2: SEHNR and FQNEAQ (reference sequence). The CDR3 has 16 residues. Trimming removed 6 bases at V and 5 bases at J, with 22 bases between. The CDR3 reads CASSPPVRYHKETQYF. In DNA, the CDR3 is TGTGCCAGCAGTCCCCCCGTGAGGTACCATAAGGAGACCCAGTACTTC.

On this clone: The same CDR3 is also encoded by other DNA sequences in this sample. This sequence joins TRBV15 and TRBJ2-7; 10 nucleotides match TRBD1. The V segment lost 0 bases and the J segment 2 bases; nucleotides outside the gene matches: 4. CDR1 and CDR2 (germline): LNHNV, YYDKDF (reference sequence). The CDR3 length is 16 residues. The CDR3 DNA sequence: TGTGCCACCAGCAGAGATCTAGGACAGGGGGCCTACGAGCAGTACTTC. Protein product: CATSRDLGQGAYEQYF.

This chain links TRBV10-2 with TRBJ1-6; D is unresolved. The germline CDR1 and CDR2 sequences are WSHSY and SAAADI. Trimming stripped 6 bases from V and 10 bases from J, with 16 bases between. CDR3 length: 14 amino acids. CDR3 nucleotide sequence: TGCGCCAGCAGGGACGCCCGAGGTAACTCACCCCTCCACTTT. Its protein is CASRDARGNSPLHF.

The rearrangement uses TRBV5-1 and TRBJ2-5; D is unresolved. The germline V gene has CDR1 SGHRS and CDR2 YFSETQ. Trimming left V 2 bases short and J 2 bases short, with 13 bases between. The CDR3 is made up of 15 amino acids. CDR3 nucleotide sequence: TGCGCCAGCAGCTTATTTGCCGAATCACAAGAGACCCAGTACTTC. As protein: CASSLFAESQETQYF.

This chain joins TRBV6-1 and TRBJ1-5, with a possible D match to TRBD1 (6 bases). Germline V lookup: CDR1 MNHNS, CDR2 SASEGT. The CDR3 has 15 amino acids. Trimming shortened V by 5 bases and J by 3 bases, and 14 bases separated the two germline ends. The CDR3 sequence: CASSSGVMDNQPQHF. CDR3 DNA sequence: TGTGCCAGCAGTTCAGGGGTTATGGACAATCAGCCCCAGCATTTT.

V is TRBV6-5 and J is TRBJ2-1; the match to TRBD2 covers 11 bases. Trimming removed 0 bases from V and 12 bases from J; junction bases left unmatched: 10. The germline V gene has CDR1 MNHEY and CDR2 SVGAGI. The CDR3 totals 16 residues. The CDR3 DNA reads TGTGCCAGCAGTTACTCTGCTAGCGGGGGGCCCCAGGGGCAGTTCTTC. Encoded protein: CASSYSASGGPQGQFF.

The chain links TRBV19 to TRBJ2-2; D not resolved. The ends were cut back, 3 bases at V and 6 bases at J, with 8 bases in the middle. CDR1 and CDR2 (germline): LNHDA, SQIVND (reference sequence). The CDR3 sequence is 13 residues long. CDR3 DNA: TGTGCCAGTAGTATCGCTTGGGCCGGGGAGCTGTTTTTT. Its protein product is CASSIAWAGELFF.

The CDR3 spells CASSNKAGPRGRETQYF. CDR3 DNA sequence: TGTGCCAGCAGCAACAAAGCCGGACCGCGGGGGCGGGAGACCCAGTACTTC. This rearrangement joins TRBV21-1 to TRBJ2-5; TRBD2 is the table's D call, not checked against the DNA. TRBV21-1 is reported as a pseudogene. This CDR3 has 17 amino acids.

The V gene is TRBV10-3, the J gene TRBJ2-7; 10 bases fit TRBD2. J was trimmed by 7 bases and V by 2 bases; bases with no gene match: 5. From germline, CDR1 is ENHRY and CDR2 SYGVKD. The CDR3 extends over 14 amino acids. The CDR3 region has the DNA TGTGCCATCAGTGAGACTAGCGGGGTGTGGGAGCAGTACTTC. This sequence encodes CAISETSGVWEQYF.